The clone carrying this TCR beta chain has only a few counts. This record comes from a study of human T cells and chemical hapten exposure. Original data processing: Sample TCR totals centred on a median of roughly 96,000, ranging about 20,000 to 750,000. Using its own MiXCR run on the RACE reads, TCRdb lists one record per CDR3 protein. TCRdb's processing, not the study's, gives the V and J calls here. Among tens of thousands of distinct CDR3 sequences listed, less than 8.5% were seen once. V shed 2 bases and J 7 bases; nucleotides not matched to a gene: 4. Germline values: CDR1 SEHNR, CDR2 FQNEAQ (reference sequence). This CDR3 has 14 residues. The time point was: patch test 2, 6 weeks after DPC sensitization. Treatment here: therapeutic diphenylcyclopropenone sensitization with weekly scalp DPC.

The origin of this receptor is a woman between 25 and 40 years old with alopecia areata. Some clones in this sample may be carry-over from other donors' samples. Sample: whole blood, taken in connection with sensitization to the hapten diphenylcyclopropenone (DPC). This chain connects TRBV7-9 to TRBJ2-2, with 7 nucleotides matching TRBD1. The CDR3 nucleotides are TGTGCCAGCAGCTTACGACAGGGTCGCGGGGAGCTGTTTTTT. Translation: CASSLRQGRGELFF.